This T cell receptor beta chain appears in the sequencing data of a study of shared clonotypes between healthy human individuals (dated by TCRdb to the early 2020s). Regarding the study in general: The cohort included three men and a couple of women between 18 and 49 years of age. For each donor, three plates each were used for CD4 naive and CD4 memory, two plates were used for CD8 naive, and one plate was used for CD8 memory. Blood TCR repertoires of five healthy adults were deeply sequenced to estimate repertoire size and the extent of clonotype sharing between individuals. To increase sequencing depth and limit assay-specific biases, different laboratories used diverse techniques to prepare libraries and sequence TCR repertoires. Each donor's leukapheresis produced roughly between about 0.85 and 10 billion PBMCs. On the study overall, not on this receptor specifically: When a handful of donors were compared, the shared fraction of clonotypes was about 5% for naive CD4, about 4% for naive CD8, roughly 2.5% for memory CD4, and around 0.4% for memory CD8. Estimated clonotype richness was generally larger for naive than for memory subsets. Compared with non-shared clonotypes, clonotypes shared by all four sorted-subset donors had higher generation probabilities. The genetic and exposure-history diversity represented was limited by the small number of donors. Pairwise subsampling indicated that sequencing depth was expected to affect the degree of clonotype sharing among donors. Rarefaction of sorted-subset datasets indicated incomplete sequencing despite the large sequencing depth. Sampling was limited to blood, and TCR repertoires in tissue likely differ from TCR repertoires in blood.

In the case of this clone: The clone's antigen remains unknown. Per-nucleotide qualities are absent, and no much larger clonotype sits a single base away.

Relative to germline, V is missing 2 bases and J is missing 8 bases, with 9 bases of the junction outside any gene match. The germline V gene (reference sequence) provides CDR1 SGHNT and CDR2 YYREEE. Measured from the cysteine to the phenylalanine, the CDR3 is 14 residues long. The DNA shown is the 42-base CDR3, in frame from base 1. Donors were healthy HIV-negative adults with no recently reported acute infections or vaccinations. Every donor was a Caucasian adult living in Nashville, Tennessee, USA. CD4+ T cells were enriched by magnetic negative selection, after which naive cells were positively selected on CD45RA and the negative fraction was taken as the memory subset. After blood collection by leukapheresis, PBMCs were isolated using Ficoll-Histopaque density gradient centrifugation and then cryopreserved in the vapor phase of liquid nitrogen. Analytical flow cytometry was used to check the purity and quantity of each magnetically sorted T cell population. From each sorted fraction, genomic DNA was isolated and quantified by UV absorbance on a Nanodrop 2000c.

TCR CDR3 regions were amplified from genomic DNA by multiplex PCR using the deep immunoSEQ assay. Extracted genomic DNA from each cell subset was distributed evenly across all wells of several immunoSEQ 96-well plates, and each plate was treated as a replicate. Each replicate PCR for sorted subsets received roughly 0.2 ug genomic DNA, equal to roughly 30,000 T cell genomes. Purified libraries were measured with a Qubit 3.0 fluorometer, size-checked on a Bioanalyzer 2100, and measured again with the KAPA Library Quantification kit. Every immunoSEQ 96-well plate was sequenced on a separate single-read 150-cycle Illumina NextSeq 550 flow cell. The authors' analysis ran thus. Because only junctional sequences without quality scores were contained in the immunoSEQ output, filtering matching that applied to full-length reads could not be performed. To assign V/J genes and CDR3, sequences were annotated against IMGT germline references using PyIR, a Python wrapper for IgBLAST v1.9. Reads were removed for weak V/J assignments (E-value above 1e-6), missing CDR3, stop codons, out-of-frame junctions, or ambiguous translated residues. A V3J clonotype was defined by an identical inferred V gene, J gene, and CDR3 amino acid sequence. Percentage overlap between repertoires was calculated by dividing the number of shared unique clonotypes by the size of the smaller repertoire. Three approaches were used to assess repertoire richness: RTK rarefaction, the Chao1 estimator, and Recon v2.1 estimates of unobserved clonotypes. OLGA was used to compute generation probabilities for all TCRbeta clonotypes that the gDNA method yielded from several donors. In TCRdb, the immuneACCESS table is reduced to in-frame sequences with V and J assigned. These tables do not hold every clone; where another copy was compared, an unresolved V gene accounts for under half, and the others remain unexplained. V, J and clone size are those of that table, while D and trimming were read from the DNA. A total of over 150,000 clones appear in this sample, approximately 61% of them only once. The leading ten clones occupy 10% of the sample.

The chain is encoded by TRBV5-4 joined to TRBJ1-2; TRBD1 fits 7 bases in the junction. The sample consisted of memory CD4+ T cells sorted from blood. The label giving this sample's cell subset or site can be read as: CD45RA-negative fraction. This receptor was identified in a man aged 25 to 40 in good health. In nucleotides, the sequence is TGTGCCAGCAGCTTTGCTGGGCAGGGGGACGGCTACACCTTC. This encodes CASSFAGQGDGYTF.